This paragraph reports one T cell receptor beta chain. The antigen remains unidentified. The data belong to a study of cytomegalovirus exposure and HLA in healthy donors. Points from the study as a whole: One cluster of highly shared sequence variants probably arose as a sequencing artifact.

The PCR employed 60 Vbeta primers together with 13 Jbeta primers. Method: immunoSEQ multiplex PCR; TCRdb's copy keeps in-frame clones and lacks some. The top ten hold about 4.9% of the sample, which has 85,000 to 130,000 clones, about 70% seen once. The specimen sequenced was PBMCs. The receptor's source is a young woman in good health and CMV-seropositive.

CDR3 in DNA: TGTGCCAGCAGATCGCTACGAATACCATCCTACGAGCAGTACTTC. Its translation is CASRSLRIPSYEQYF. The genes are TRBV6-9 and TRBJ2-7; the D is unclear. Germline V CDR1 and CDR2: MNHGY, SVAAGI. Trimming left V 6 bases short and J 1 base short, with 16 bases between. CDR3 length: 15 amino acids.